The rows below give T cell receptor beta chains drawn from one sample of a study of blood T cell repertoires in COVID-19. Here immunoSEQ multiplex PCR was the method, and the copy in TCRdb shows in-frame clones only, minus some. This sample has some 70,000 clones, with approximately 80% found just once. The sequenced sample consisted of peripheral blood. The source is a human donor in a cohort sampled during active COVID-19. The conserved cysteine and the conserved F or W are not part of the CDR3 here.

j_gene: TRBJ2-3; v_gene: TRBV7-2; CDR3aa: ASSPNPGRLTDTQY
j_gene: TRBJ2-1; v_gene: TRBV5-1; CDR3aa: ASSPGQVAYNEQF
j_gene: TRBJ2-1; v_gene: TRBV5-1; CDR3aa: ASSSGLAGVSNEQF
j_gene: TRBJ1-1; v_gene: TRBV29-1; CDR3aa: SVGETREAF
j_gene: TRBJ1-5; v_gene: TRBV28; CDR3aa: ASSLLHQPQH
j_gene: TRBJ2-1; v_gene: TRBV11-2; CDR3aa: ASSDWTSGRSNEQF
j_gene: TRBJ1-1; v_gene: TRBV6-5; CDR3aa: ASRWDTPNTEAF
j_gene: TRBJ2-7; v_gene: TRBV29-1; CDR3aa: SVESSRGYEQY
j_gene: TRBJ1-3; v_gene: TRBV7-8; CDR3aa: ASSDRQGTQAGNTIY
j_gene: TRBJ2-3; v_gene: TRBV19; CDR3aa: ASSKHTDTQY
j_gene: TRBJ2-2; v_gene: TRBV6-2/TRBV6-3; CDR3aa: ASSEPSTGLGELF
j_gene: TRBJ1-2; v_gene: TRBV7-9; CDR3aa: ASTNYRGQGTGYT